The 28 T cell receptor beta chains listed next were all sequenced from one sample in a study of cytomegalovirus exposure and HLA in healthy donors. Primers included in the PCR were 60 Vbeta and 13 Jbeta primers. Sequenced by immunoSEQ multiplex PCR; TCRdb stores in-frame clones only, minus some. This table holds over 60,000 clones. Specimen: PBMCs. The receptors originated from a female donor in good health and CMV-seropositive.

J is TRBJ2-3 and V is TRBV18; D ambiguous. The V end lost 2 bases, the J end lost 0 bases, and 6 bases lay between the germline ends. The CDR3 sequence is 14 residues long. The germline gives CDR1 KGHSH, CDR2 LQKENI. CDR3 protein: CASSPVSSTDTQYF. The CDR3 DNA follows: TGTGCCAGCTCACCAGTGTCGAGCACAGATACGCAGTATTTT.

This rearrangement joins TRBV4-1 to TRBJ2-5, with D maybe TRBD2 (6 bases). The J call is doubtful: the DNA matches TRBJ2-7 better. In germline, CDR1 is MGHRA, CDR2 YSYEKL. The CDR3 spans 16 residues. The CDR3 DNA sequence: TGCGCCAGCAGCCACCTCCCCCCGGGAGCCAACTACGAGCAGTACTTC. It specifies CASSHLPPGANYEQYF.

For the CDR3, the DNA is TGCAGCTCGAGACTAGCGGGCTACGAGCAGTACTTC. It is translated as CSSRLAGYEQYF. The chain is built from TRBV29-1 and TRBJ2-7; TRBD2 matches 10 bases. V lost 8 bases and J lost 3; bases outside the gene matches: 4. The CDR3 sequence is 12 residues long. The germline CDR1 and CDR2 sequences are SQVTM and ANQGSEA.

This sequence joins TRBV11-2 and TRBJ1-3; D call uncertain. CDR1 is SGHAT, CDR2 FQNNGV, per germline. V lost 0 bases and J lost 0, with 12 bases in between. The CDR3 consists of 17 residues. The CDR3 coding sequence is TGTGCCAGCAGCTTAGATACGCTACTACGCTCTGGAAACACCATATATTTT. Its translation: CASSLDTLLRSGNTIYF.

This sequence joins TRBV4-1 and TRBJ1-3; a weak D match, TRBD1 (5 bases). Germline CDR1 and CDR2: MGHRA and YSYEKL. The CDR3 consists of 15 residues. Trimming cost V 0 bases and J 3 bases, with 9 bases left between them. The CDR3 coding sequence is TGCGCCAGCAGCCAAGATGGCAGGGATGGAAACACCATATATTTT. Translation: CASSQDGRDGNTIYF.

The chain uses TRBV7-2 and TRBJ1-1; D gene ambiguous. Deletions cut 5 bases from V and 4 bases from J, with 17 bases between. This CDR3 comprises 15 residues. Germline V gene data show CDR1 as SGHTA and CDR2 as FQGNSA. Written as DNA, the CDR3 is TGTGCCAGCAGCCCCGACGCGGGCGGAGGCACTGAAGCTTTCTTT. Translating it yields CASSPDAGGGTEAFF.

The chain links TRBV5-1 to TRBJ2-7; 7 bases are shared with TRBD2. The CDR3 sequence is 16 residues long. CDR1 and CDR2 (germline): SGHRS, YFSETQ. V lost 2 bases and J lost 1; bases outside the gene matches: 9. CDR3 in amino acids: CASSFSPGAGSYEQYF. CDR3 nucleotides: TGCGCCAGCAGCTTCTCCCCGGGAGCGGGGTCCTACGAGCAGTACTTC.

The chain recombines TRBV2 with TRBJ2-2, with D possibly matching TRBD1 (6 bases). Trimming left V 4 bases short and J 13 bases short, with 13 bases between. This CDR3 is built from 12 residues. Germline CDR1 is SNHLY and CDR2 is FYNNEI. CDR3 sequence reads: CASSADRGRLFF. For the CDR3, the DNA is TGTGCCAGCAGTGCAGATAGGGGGAGGCTGTTTTTT. Full variable domain (remainder filled in from reference TRBV2 and TRBJ2-2): EPEVTQTPSHQVTQMGQEVILRCVPISNHLYFYWYRQILGQKVEFLVSFYNNEISEKSEIFDDQFSVERPDGSNFTLKIRSTKLEDSAMYFCASSADRGRLFFGEGSRLTVL.

V is TRBV27 and J is TRBJ2-5, with a weak D call TRBD1 (6 bases). Trimming removed 8 bases at V and 4 bases at J, with 17 bases between. Per germline, CDR1 MNHEY and CDR2 SMNVEV (reference sequence). The CDR3 loop spans 14 amino acids. The CDR3 here is CASSRNRDGETQYF. The CDR3 DNA reads as TGTGCCAGCTCAAGGAACAGGGATGGAGAGACCCAGTACTTC.

This rearrangement joins TRBV9 to TRBJ1-5; 8 nucleotides agree with TRBD1. The CDR3 runs to 14 residues. Germline CDR1 SGDLS, CDR2 YYNGEE. With 0 bases clipped from V and 9 bases from J, the junction kept 5 bases outside the gene matches. The CDR3, as DNA: TGTGCCAGCAGCGTAGGACAGGGGATAGGGCCCCAGCATTTT. It is translated as CASSVGQGIGPQHF.

This chain connects TRBV4-3 to TRBJ2-2, with D maybe TRBD2 (6 bases). This CDR3 comprises 17 residues. CDR1 is LGHNA and CDR2 is YSLEER in the germline V gene. The germline V and J ends were trimmed by 0 bases and 4 bases, with 15 bases remaining between them. In DNA, the CDR3 is TGCGCCAGCAGCCAAGATTGGGGGACTGCCTCCACCGGGGAGCTGTTTTTT. The encoded protein is CASSQDWGTASTGELFF.

V usage is TRBV18 and J usage is TRBJ2-3, with TRBD1 matching over 8 bases. From germline, CDR1 is KGHSH and CDR2 LQKENI. This CDR3 contains 15 residues. V lost 3 bases, J lost 3 bases, and 5 bases stayed unmatched. CDR3 bases: TGTGCCAGCTCACCGACAGGGGTTGGGACAGATACGCAGTATTTT. Translation gives CASSPTGVGTDTQYF.

This chain uses TRBV5-5 with TRBJ1-1; tentative D call: TRBD1 (6 bases). Trimming removed 0 bases from V and 1 base from J, with 16 bases in between. This CDR3 is built from 17 residues. CDR1 and CDR2 from the germline V gene are SGHKS and YYEKEE (reference sequence). The CDR3 here is CASSLGGRQVGNTEAFF. In nucleotides, the CDR3 is TGTGCCAGCAGCTTGGGGGGGCGACAGGTCGGGAACACTGAAGCTTTCTTT.

J is TRBJ2-1 and V is TRBV11-2; the D gene is possibly TRBD2 (5 bases). Between the trimmed V and J ends, which lost 5 bases and 15 bases, there was a span of 17 bases. CDR3 length: 12 amino acids. CDR1 and CDR2 from the germline V gene are SGHAT and FQNNGV. CDR3 DNA: TGTGCCAGCAGCCCACTTCGCGGGTTAGGGTTCTTC. Translating gives CASSPLRGLGFF.

The CDR3 sequence: CASSAGNAFHNEQFF. The DNA of the CDR3 is TGTGCCAGCAGCGCCGGGAACGCCTTCCACAATGAGCAGTTCTTC. The J gene is TRBJ2-1, the V gene TRBV27; tentative D call: TRBD2 (5 bases). Germline-derived CDR1 and CDR2 are MNHEY and SMNVEV (reference sequence). The CDR3 loop spans 15 amino acids. V was trimmed by 6 bases and J by 5 bases, leaving 17 bases between them.

The chain carries TRBV5-1 and TRBJ1-1; the D is unclear. The V end was cut by 9 bases, the J end by 0 bases, with 12 bases between. The germline V gene encodes CDR1 SGHRS and CDR2 YFSETQ. This CDR3 contains 13 residues. CDR3 in amino acids: CATKRDLNTEAFF. The CDR3 nucleotides read TGCGCCACCAAGCGGGATCTGAACACTGAAGCTTTCTTT.

J is TRBJ1-1 and V is TRBV19, with D uncertain. Germline V gene sequence: CDR1 LNHDA, CDR2 SQIVND (reference sequence). The germline V and J ends were trimmed by 4 bases and 5 bases, with 11 bases remaining between them. This CDR3 region has 13 residues. As DNA, the CDR3 is TGTGCCAGTAGTAGTGCAGCGAAGACTGAAGCTTTCTTT. Its protein product is CASSSAAKTEAFF.

The chain couples TRBV5-4 to TRBJ2-5, with 8 bases identical to TRBD2. The CDR3 runs to 16 residues. After removal of 0 bases from V and 2 bases from J, the junction contained 6 bases not matched to a gene. From germline, CDR1 is SGHNT and CDR2 YYREEE (reference sequence). The CDR3 nucleotides read TGTGCCAGCAGCTTGGTCCGTGAGCGGGGGCAAGAGACCCAGTACTTC. It encodes CASSLVRERGQETQYF.

The V gene is TRBV29-1, the J gene TRBJ1-1; 7 bases map to TRBD1. This CDR3 spans 13 amino acids. The germline V gene encodes CDR1 SQVTM and CDR2 ANQGSEA. V lost 7 bases and J lost 4; bases outside the gene matches: 9. CDR3 sequence reads: CSGLTGPGTEAFF. CDR3 bases: TGCAGCGGTCTGACAGGGCCGGGCACTGAAGCTTTCTTT.

This sequence joins TRBV29-1 and TRBJ2-5; D is possibly TRBD2 (7 bases). TRBJ2-7 explains the end of the DNA better; the J call may be wrong. CDR3 length equals 15 residues. CDR1 is SQVTM, CDR2 ANQGSEA, per germline. CDR3 sequence (DNA): TGCAGCGTTGGGGGGGGCAAGGGGCAGAGCTACGAGCAGTACTTC. As protein: CSVGGGKGQSYEQYF.

The genes are TRBV5-6 and TRBJ2-2, with a weak D call TRBD1 (6 bases). The CDR3 spans 15 residues. Germline V lookup: CDR1 SGHDT, CDR2 YYEEEE. Deletions cut 1 base from V and 1 base from J, with 8 bases between. The CDR3 is CASSLLQGNTGELFF. The CDR3 coding sequence is TGTGCCAGCAGCTTGCTACAGGGGAACACCGGGGAGCTGTTTTTT.

This rearrangement joins TRBV9 to TRBJ1-3, with D uncertain. Germline V gives CDR1 SGDLS, CDR2 YYNGEE. Trimming took 2 bases from V and 0 from J, leaving 15 bases between them. The CDR3 has 17 amino acids. CDR3: CASSVFGSENSGNTIYF. The CDR3 bases are TGTGCCAGCAGCGTGTTTGGAAGCGAAAACTCTGGAAACACCATATATTTT.

J is TRBJ2-4 and V is TRBV5-6; tentative D call: TRBD1 (5 bases). Germline V CDR1 and CDR2: SGHDT, YYEEEE. The CDR3 is 14 residues long. V was clipped by 5 bases and J by 1 base, with 10 bases between them. Written as DNA, the CDR3 is TGTGCCAGCAGTCATGGGGCTGCCAAAAACATTCAGTACTTC. Translated: CASSHGAAKNIQYF.

The chain recombines TRBV4-3 with TRBJ1-3, with D uncertain. This CDR3 is built from 15 residues. Germline V lookup: CDR1 LGHNA, CDR2 YSLEER. Deletions cut 2 bases from V and 4 bases from J, with 12 bases between. Here the CDR3 reads CASSQTLGSGNTIYF. CDR3 coding DNA: TGCGCCAGCAGCCAAACCCTAGGCTCAGGAAACACCATATATTTT.

The chain couples TRBV28 to TRBJ1-1; no reliable D call. The CDR3 loop spans 16 amino acids. Germline V gives CDR1 MDHEN, CDR2 SYDVKM. Deletions cut 2 bases from V and 3 bases from J, with 16 bases between. In DNA, the CDR3 is TGTGCCAGCAGTTTACCGGGGAACGACGTGGACACTGAAGCTTTCTTT. It is translated as CASSLPGNDVDTEAFF.

V and J are TRBV29-1 and TRBJ2-3; 7 bases match TRBD1. Germline lookup yields CDR1 SQVTM and CDR2 ANQGSEA. V lost 4 bases to trimming and J lost 3 bases; unmatched junction nucleotides: 13. The CDR3 contains 16 residues. The CDR3 loop is CSVVRQGGASTDTQYF. CDR3 nucleotides: TGCAGCGTTGTTCGACAGGGCGGTGCGTCGACAGATACGCAGTATTTT.

CDR3 sequence (DNA): TGTGCCAGCAGGACGGGGGTGCAAGGGCGGGCTTTCTTT. This gives the protein CASRTGVQGRAFF. This chain joins TRBV25-1 and TRBJ1-1, with D tentatively TRBD1 (5 bases). V gave up 6 bases and J gave up 11 bases, with 19 bases separating them. The CDR3 runs 13 residues. In germline, CDR1 is MGHDK, CDR2 SYGVNS. The variable domain in full, completed from reference TRBV25-1 and TRBJ1-1, reads EADIYQTPRYLVIGTGKKITLECSQTMGHDKMYWYQQDPGMELHLIHYSYGVNSTEKGDLSSESTVSRIRTEHFPLTLESARPSHTSQYLCASRTGVQGRAFFGQGTRLTVV.

V gene TRBV6-1 combines with J gene TRBJ2-7; D may be TRBD1 (6 bases). Germline loops: CDR1 MNHNS, CDR2 SASEGT. The CDR3 totals 15 residues. V was shortened by 7 bases and J by 1 base, with 17 bases between the two germline ends. CDR3 residues: CASMTGGGSSYEQYF. The CDR3 DNA reads TGTGCCAGCATGACGGGTGGGGGCTCTTCCTACGAGCAGTACTTC.